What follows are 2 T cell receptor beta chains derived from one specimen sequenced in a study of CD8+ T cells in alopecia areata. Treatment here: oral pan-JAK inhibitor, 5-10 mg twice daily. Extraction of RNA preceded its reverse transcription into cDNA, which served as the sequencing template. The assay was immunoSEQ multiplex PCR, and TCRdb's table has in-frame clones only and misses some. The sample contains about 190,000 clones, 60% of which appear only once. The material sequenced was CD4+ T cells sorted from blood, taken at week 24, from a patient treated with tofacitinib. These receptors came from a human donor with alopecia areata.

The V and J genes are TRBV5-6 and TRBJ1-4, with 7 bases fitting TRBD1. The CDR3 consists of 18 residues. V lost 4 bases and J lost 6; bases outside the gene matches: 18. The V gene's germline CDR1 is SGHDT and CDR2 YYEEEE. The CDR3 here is CASSLYIGQGERDEKLFF. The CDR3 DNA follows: TGTGCCAGCAGCCTCTATATCGGGCAGGGGGAAAGAGATGAAAAACTGTTTTTT.

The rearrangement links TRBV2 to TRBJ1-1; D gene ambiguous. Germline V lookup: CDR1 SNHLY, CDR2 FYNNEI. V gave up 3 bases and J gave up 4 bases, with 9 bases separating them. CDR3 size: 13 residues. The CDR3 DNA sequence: TGTGCCAGCAGTGAGGAACGGGGCACTGAAGCTTTCTTT. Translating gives CASSEERGTEAFF.